The sequence of this TCR beta chain was determined in a study of neoadjuvant anti-PD-1 for oral cavity cancer. Study-level findings and limits: Treg/Th17 ratio rose with pretreatment blood and fell with post-treatment tumor TCRbeta clonality. Post-treatment tumors with larger preexisting clones showed more shrinkage.

With regard to this clone: Antigen: not known.

Survey sequencing of tumors mostly used 4 to 5.5 ug DNA, two replicates. Clones were sequenced by immunoSEQ multiplex PCR, and TCRdb holds only the in-frame ones, with some missing. The repertoire holds 9,500 to 11,000 clones, with 52% as singletons. In germline, CDR1 is SNHLY, CDR2 FYNNEI. The CDR3 totals 16 residues. V lost 5 bases, J lost 0 bases, and 17 bases lay in between. This chain links TRBV2 with TRBJ2-7; D is unclear. The sequence was collected from a person aged 35-80 years with oral cavity squamous cell carcinoma. The source material was tumor tissue, sampled before nivolumab (anti-PD-1) treatment. The DNA for the CDR3 is TGTGCCAGCAGTCCTACGACTCCTGATAGCTCCTACGAGCAGTACTTC. Protein: CASSPTTPDSSYEQYF.